The 22 T cell receptor beta chains below come from one sample, sequenced in a study of beta chain features in type 1 diabetes. Study results and caveats: All four CD4+ subsets from Type 1 diabetes patients carried moderately but significantly shorter TCRB CDR3s.

Antigens for these TCRs are unknown. As every portion of the isolated RNA was reverse transcribed, the sequencing read expressed TCRB transcripts. Sequenced by immunoSEQ multiplex PCR; TCRdb stores in-frame clones only, minus some. The table shows some 23,000 clones, with about 71% occurring only once. What was sequenced was stem cell memory CD4+ T cells from blood. Receptor source: a woman in her thirties or forties with type 1 diabetes.

This clone has only a few counts. The chain uses TRBV5-4 and TRBJ2-5, with no clear D. The CDR3 contains 14 residues. CDR1 is SGHNT and CDR2 is YYREEE in the germline V gene (reference sequence). With 2 bases removed from V and 4 bases from J, the gap between germline ends came to 12 bases. CDR3 in amino acids: CASSFNGQAETQYF. The CDR3 coding sequence is TGTGCCAGCAGCTTTAATGGGCAGGCAGAGACCCAGTACTTC.

This clone has just one count. The chain recombines TRBV6-1 with TRBJ2-5, with a tentative D call TRBD2 (6 bases). The assigned J gene may be wrong: the sequence end matches TRBJ2-7 better. Germline V lookup: CDR1 MNHNS, CDR2 SASEGT. The CDR3 has 13 amino acids. The CDR3 nucleotides read TGTGCCAGCAGTGAACAGGGACTTTACGAGCAGTACTTC. Its translation: CASSEQGLYEQYF.

This chain joins TRBV7-2 and TRBJ2-1; TRBD2 matches at 10 bases. V shed 3 bases, J shed 10 bases, and the junction held 6 bases outside the gene matches. This CDR3 is 14 amino acids long. Germline V gene lookup returns CDR1 SGHTA and CDR2 FQGNSA. In DNA form, the CDR3 reads TGTGCCAGCAGCTTCTTACTAGCGGGAAGGGAGCAGTTCTTC. It translates to CASSFLLAGREQFF. Full variable domain (outside the CDR3, taken from reference TRBV7-2 and TRBJ2-1): GAGVSQSPSNKVTEKGKDVELRCDPISGHTALYWYRQSLGQGLEFLIYFQGNSAPDKSGLPSDRFSAERTGGSVSTLTIQRTQQEDSAVYLCASSFLLAGREQFFGPGTRLTVL.

The chain joins TRBV4-1 to TRBJ1-4, with D maybe TRBD1 (5 bases). The CDR3 has 16 amino acids. CDR1 and CDR2 (germline): MGHRA, YSYEKL. V shed 0 bases and J shed 4 bases, with 12 bases lying between them. In DNA form, the CDR3 reads TGCGCCAGCAGCCAAGAATTCGACAGTGGTAATGAAAAACTGTTTTTT. It codes for CASSQEFDSGNEKLFF.

The rearrangement links TRBV4-2 to TRBJ1-2; 12 positions agree with TRBD1. The V and J ends lost 3 bases and 4 bases, in that order; junction bases with no gene match: 6. The CDR3 has 16 amino acids. CDR1 LGHNA and CDR2 YNFKEQ come from the germline V gene. CDR3 nucleotides: TGTGCCAGCAGCCAGGGGGACAGGGGGCGCGGCTATGGCTACACCTTC. It encodes CASSQGDRGRGYGYTF.

V gene TRBV5-1 combines with J gene TRBJ2-4, with TRBD2 matching 11 bases. The CDR3 length is 16 residues. CDR1 SGHRS and CDR2 YFSETQ come from the germline V gene. Trimming cost V 2 bases and J 5 bases; bases outside gene matches: 6. The CDR3 DNA reads TGCGCCAGCAGCTTTGGGCTAGCGGGAGGCCAAAACATTCAGTACTTC. It yields the protein CASSFGLAGGQNIQYF.

The V and J genes are TRBV10-3 and TRBJ1-1, with D unresolved. The CDR3 has 14 residues. Looked up from germline, CDR1 is ENHRY and CDR2 is SYGVKD. V was trimmed by 3 bases and J by 2 bases, leaving 10 bases between them. The CDR3 spells CAISDLGENTEAFF. CDR3 nucleotides: TGTGCCATCAGTGATTTGGGCGAAAACACTGAAGCTTTCTTT.

The V and J genes are TRBV18 and TRBJ2-1; D might be TRBD2 (6 bases). This CDR3 spans 16 amino acids. The V gene's germline CDR1 is KGHSH and CDR2 LQKENI. V lost 4 bases to trimming and J lost 3 bases, with 16 bases between them. CDR3 coding DNA: TGTGCCAGCTCACTAGAAGTAGCGGCCCGCTACAATGAGCAGTTCTTC. This gives the protein CASSLEVAARYNEQFF.

The chain links TRBV5-4 to TRBJ1-4, with 9 bases matching TRBD1. The germline V gene has CDR1 SGHNT and CDR2 YYREEE (reference sequence). The CDR3 totals 15 residues. Trimming took 4 bases from V and 4 from J; bases not matched to a gene: 5. CDR3 in amino acids: CASSNPGQGNEKLFF. CDR3 coding DNA: TGTGCCAGCAGCAATCCGGGACAGGGTAATGAAAAACTGTTTTTT.

This chain connects TRBV7-9 to TRBJ1-2, with TRBD1 matching 7 bases. V lost 5 bases and J lost 2; bases outside the gene matches: 5. The CDR3 is made up of 14 amino acids. In germline, CDR1 is SEHNR, CDR2 FQNEAQ (reference sequence). The CDR3, as DNA: TGTGCCAGCAGCCCAGCAGGGGGGAACTATGGCTACACCTTC. It codes for CASSPAGGNYGYTF.

The chain uses TRBV7-2 and TRBJ2-1, with unresolved D. Trimming shortened V by 3 bases and J by 10 bases, and 16 bases separated the two germline ends. CDR1 and CDR2 from the germline V gene are SGHTA and FQGNSA. This CDR3 contains 14 residues. The CDR3 protein is CASSFFGGPQEQFF. DNA for the CDR3: TGTGCCAGCAGCTTTTTTGGTGGGCCACAGGAGCAGTTCTTC.

The rearrangement uses TRBV5-6 and TRBJ2-5; D gene unclear. The DNA end is a closer match to TRBJ2-7, so the J assignment may be wrong. Germline lookup yields CDR1 SGHDT and CDR2 YYEEEE. The CDR3 contains 14 residues. The chain's CDR3 is CASSLGRKFYEQYF. CDR3 sequence (DNA): TGTGCCAGCAGCTTGGGGCGGAAATTCTACGAGCAGTACTTC.

The chain uses TRBV5-8 and TRBJ2-4, with 9 bases lining up with TRBD1. Germline V gene sequence: CDR1 SGHTS, CDR2 YDEGEE. V trimming: 4 bases; J trimming: 8 bases; junction bases outside the gene matches: 13. The CDR3 consists of 16 residues. Here the CDR3 DNA reads TGTGCCAGCAGCATATTCAACACAGGGGGCCTGGACATTCAGTACTTC. It codes for CASSIFNTGGLDIQYF.

V is TRBV7-2 and J is TRBJ2-5, with 10 bases matching TRBD2. This CDR3 is built from 15 residues. In germline, CDR1 is SGHTA, CDR2 FQGNSA. J lost 5 bases, V lost 3 bases, and 6 bases had no gene match. The CDR3 protein is CASSFSSGSTETQYF. Here the CDR3 DNA reads TGTGCCAGCAGCTTTTCTAGCGGGAGTACCGAGACCCAGTACTTC.

This chain connects TRBV7-2 to TRBJ2-3; D is possibly TRBD2 (6 bases). CDR1 and CDR2 from the germline V gene are SGHTA and FQGNSA. The CDR3 contains 15 residues. Trimming shortened V by 5 bases and J by 7 bases, and 19 bases separated the two germline ends. DNA of the CDR3: TGTGCCAGCAGCCCTTCGGGGGTCCCAACGAATACGCAGTATTTT. It yields the protein CASSPSGVPTNTQYF.

The rearrangement joins TRBV15 to TRBJ2-2, with 8 bases identical to TRBD1. Germline CDR1 is LNHNV and CDR2 is YYDKDF (reference sequence). This CDR3 comprises 16 residues. V shed 3 bases, J shed 4 bases, and the junction held 7 bases outside the gene matches. CDR3 sequence: CATSSRDRSGTGELFF. For the CDR3, the DNA is TGTGCCACCAGCAGTAGGGACAGGTCGGGCACCGGGGAGCTGTTTTTT.

The chain couples TRBV6-1 to TRBJ1-6; TRBD1 matches 9 bases. Germline CDR1 reads MNHNS; CDR2 reads SASEGT. The CDR3 loop spans 13 amino acids. J lost 10 bases, V lost 10 bases, and 8 bases had no gene match. CDR3 nucleotide sequence: TGTGCCACGAACCGGGACAGGGCATCACCCCTCCACTTT. This sequence encodes CATNRDRASPLHF.

The chain combines TRBV7-2 with TRBJ2-7, with TRBD2 identical over 12 bases. J gave up 4 bases and V 5 bases, and 3 bases lay outside the gene matches. Germline-derived CDR1 and CDR2 are SGHTA and FQGNSA. CDR3 length: 14 amino acids. CDR3 DNA sequence: TGTGCCAGCAGCCCTGGACTAGCGGGATACGAGCAGTACTTC. This encodes CASSPGLAGYEQYF.

This rearrangement joins TRBV5-4 to TRBJ2-2; weak D call: TRBD2 (5 bases). The CDR3 contains 13 residues. Trimming stripped 4 bases from V and 7 bases from J, with 11 bases between. CDR1 is SGHNT and CDR2 is YYREEE in the germline V gene (reference sequence). The CDR3 sequence is CASSLLEVGELFF. The DNA for the CDR3 is TGTGCCAGCAGCCTCCTGGAGGTCGGGGAGCTGTTTTTT. The entire variable domain, with the rest obtained from reference TRBV5-4 and TRBJ2-2, is as follows: ETGVTQSPTHLIKTRGQQVTLRCSSQSGHNTVSWYQQALGQGPQFIFQYYREEENGRGNFPPRFSGLQFPNYSSELNVNALELDDSALYLCASSLLEVGELFFGEGSRLTVL.

This rearrangement joins TRBV6-6 to TRBJ1-5, with 8 nucleotides matching TRBD1. Germline lookup yields CDR1 MNHNY and CDR2 SVGAGI (reference sequence). V shed 7 bases and J 7 bases; nucleotides not matched to a gene: 9. The CDR3 runs to 14 residues. In nucleotides, the CDR3 is TGTGCCAGCACTCTTGGACAGGGCACCCAGCCCCAGCATTTT. Translated, it gives CASTLGQGTQPQHF.

Notes on this clone: A junction boundary mismatches the germline segment, possibly from a read error. The chain uses TRBV5-6 and TRBJ2-1; 10 bases fit TRBD2. CDR1 and CDR2 (germline): SGHDT, YYEEEE. There are 16 residues in the CDR3. Written as DNA, the CDR3 is TGTGCCAGCACCTTGTTAGCGGGAGGATCCTACAATGAGCAGTTCTTC. Its translation: CASTLLAGGSYNEQFF.

The chain recombines TRBV28 with TRBJ2-7; TRBD1 is a possible D gene (5 bases). Germline CDR1 reads MDHEN; CDR2 reads SYDVKM. CDR3 length: 12 amino acids. Trimming took 10 bases from V and 3 from J, leaving 13 bases between them. In nucleotides, the CDR3 is TGTGCCATCAACAGGCTGGGCTACGAGCAGTACTTC. As protein: CAINRLGYEQYF.